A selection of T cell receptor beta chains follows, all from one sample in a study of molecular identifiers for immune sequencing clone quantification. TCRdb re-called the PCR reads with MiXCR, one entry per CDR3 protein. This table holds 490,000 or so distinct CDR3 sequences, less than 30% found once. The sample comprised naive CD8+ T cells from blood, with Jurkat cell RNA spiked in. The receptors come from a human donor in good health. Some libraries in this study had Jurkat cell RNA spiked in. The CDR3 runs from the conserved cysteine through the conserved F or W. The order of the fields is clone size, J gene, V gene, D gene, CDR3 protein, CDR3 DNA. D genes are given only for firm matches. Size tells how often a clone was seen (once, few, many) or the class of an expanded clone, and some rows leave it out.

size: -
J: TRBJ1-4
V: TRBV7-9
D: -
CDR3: CASSLRQAGEKLFF
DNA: TGTGCCAGCAGCTTAAGACAGGCCGGGGAAAAACTGTTTTTT

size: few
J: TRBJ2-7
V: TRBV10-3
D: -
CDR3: CAIGPASYEQYF
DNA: TGTGCCATCGGCCCCGCATCCTACGAGCAGTACTTC

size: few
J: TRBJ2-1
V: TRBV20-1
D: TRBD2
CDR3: CSARAPAGGYYNEQFF
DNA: TGCAGTGCTAGAGCCCCCGCGGGAGGGTATTACAATGAGCAGTTCTTC

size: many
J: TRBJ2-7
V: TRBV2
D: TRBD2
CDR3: CASSEWAGEEYF
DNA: TGTGCCAGCAGTGAATGGGCGGGAGAGGAGTACTTC

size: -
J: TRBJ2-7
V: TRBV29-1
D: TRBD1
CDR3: CSVVYLLGRGISYEQYF
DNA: TGCAGCGTTGTCTACCTGTTGGGCAGGGGGATTTCCTACGAGCAGTACTTC

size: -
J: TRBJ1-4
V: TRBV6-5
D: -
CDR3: CASSYRRQEATNEKLFF
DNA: TGTGCCAGCAGTTACCGAAGACAGGAGGCAACTAATGAAAAACTGTTTTTT

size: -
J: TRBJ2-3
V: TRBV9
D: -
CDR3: CASSVVVNGGADTQYF
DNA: TGTGCCAGCAGCGTAGTCGTGAATGGGGGGGCCGATACGCAGTATTTT

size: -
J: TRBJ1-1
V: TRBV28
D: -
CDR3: CASSLSAQGGTEAFF
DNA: TGTGCCAGCAGTTTAAGTGCGCAGGGTGGGACTGAAGCTTTCTTT

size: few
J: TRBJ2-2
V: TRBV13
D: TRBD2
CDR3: CASSLTSGRTAGELFF
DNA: TGTGCCAGCAGCCTGACTAGCGGGAGAACCGCCGGGGAGCTGTTTTTT

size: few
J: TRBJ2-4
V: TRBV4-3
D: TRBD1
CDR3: CASSQDAAGGRRIQYF
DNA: TGCGCCAGCAGCCAAGATGCGGCAGGGGGCCGTAGGATTCAGTACTTC

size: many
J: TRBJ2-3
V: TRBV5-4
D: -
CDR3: CASSPPGTSDTQYF
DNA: TGTGCCAGCAGCCCGCCAGGGACCTCAGATACGCAGTATTTT

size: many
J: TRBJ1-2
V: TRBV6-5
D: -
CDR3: CASSYGQFNYGYTF
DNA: TGTGCCAGCAGTTACGGACAGTTTAACTATGGCTACACCTTC

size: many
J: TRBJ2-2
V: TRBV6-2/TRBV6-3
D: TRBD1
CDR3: CASQGADTGELFF
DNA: TGTGCCAGTCAGGGGGCTGACACCGGGGAGCTGTTTTTT

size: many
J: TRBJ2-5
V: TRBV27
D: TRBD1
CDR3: CASSYRNTGGRETQYF
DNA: TGTGCCAGCAGTTATCGAAATACAGGGGGCAGAGAGACCCAGTACTTC

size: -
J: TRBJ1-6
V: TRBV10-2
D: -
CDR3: CASSESGGGYNSPLHF
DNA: TGCGCCAGCAGTGAGTCGGGGGGGGGATACAATTCACCCCTCCACTTT

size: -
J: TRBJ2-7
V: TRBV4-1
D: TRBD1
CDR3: CARSQETGGYEQYF
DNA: TGCGCCCGCAGCCAAGAGACAGGGGGCTACGAGCAGTACTTC

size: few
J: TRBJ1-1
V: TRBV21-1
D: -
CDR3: CASSKRDRGPRDTEAFF
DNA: TGTGCCAGCAGCAAAAGGGACAGGGGGCCGCGTGACACTGAAGCTTTCTTT

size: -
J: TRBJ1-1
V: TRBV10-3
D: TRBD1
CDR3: CAISVAGQVGAEAFF
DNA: TGTGCCATCAGTGTTGCAGGACAGGTGGGCGCTGAAGCTTTCTTT

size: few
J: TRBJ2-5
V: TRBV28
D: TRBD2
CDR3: CASSPGTSVETQYF
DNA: TGTGCCAGCAGCCCCGGGACTAGCGTAGAGACCCAGTACTTC

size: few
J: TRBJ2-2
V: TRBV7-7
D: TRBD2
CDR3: CASSPRTSGGAFGELFF
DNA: TGTGCCAGCAGCCCCCGGACTAGCGGGGGGGCTTTCGGGGAGCTGTTTTTT

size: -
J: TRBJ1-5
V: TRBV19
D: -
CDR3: CASSMSLGGNQPQHF
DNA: TGTGCCAGTAGTATGTCCCTTGGAGGCAATCAGCCCCAGCATTTT

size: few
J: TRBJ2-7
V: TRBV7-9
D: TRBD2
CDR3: CASSPMTGGSYEQYF
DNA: TGTGCCAGCAGCCCAATGACGGGGGGCTCCTACGAGCAGTACTTC

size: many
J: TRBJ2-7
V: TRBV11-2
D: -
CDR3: CASSPSPEQYF
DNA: TGTGCCAGCAGCCCCAGCCCCGAGCAGTACTTC

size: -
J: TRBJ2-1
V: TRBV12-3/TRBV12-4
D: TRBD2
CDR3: CASSLRVAGVESEQFF
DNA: TGTGCCAGCAGTTTAAGAGTAGCGGGGGTCGAATCTGAGCAGTTCTTC

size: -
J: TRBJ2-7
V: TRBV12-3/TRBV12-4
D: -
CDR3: CASSLWGSIEQYF
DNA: TGTGCCAGCAGTCTATGGGGTAGCATCGAGCAGTACTTC

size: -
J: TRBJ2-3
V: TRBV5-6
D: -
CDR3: CASCLGTDTQYF
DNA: TGTGCCAGCTGCCTCGGCACAGATACGCAGTATTTT

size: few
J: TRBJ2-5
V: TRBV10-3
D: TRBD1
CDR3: CAISQPRTGAQETQYF
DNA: TGTGCCATCAGTCAACCCAGGACAGGGGCGCAAGAGACCCAGTACTTC

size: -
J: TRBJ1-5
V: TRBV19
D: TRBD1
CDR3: CASSNTGVQPQHF
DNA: TGTGCCAGTAGTAACACAGGGGTTCAGCCCCAGCATTTT

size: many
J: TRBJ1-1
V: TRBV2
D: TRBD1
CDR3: CASSEIYRGRTEAFF
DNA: TGTGCCAGCAGTGAAATTTACAGGGGACGCACTGAAGCTTTCTTT

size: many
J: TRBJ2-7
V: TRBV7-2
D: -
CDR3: CASSLATVPYEQYF
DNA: TGTGCCAGCAGCCTAGCGACGGTTCCGTACGAGCAGTACTTC

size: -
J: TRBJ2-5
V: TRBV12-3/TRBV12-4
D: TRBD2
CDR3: CASSFGGTETQYF
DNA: TGTGCCAGCAGCTTCGGGGGGACGGAGACCCAGTACTTC

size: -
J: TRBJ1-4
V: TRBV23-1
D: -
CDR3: CASSRPPTDWVATNEKLFF
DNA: TGCGCCAGCAGTCGCCCTCCGACGGACTGGGTTGCAACTAATGAAAAACTGTTTTTT

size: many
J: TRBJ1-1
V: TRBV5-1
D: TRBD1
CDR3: CASSSTLGQAEAFF
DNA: TGCGCCAGCAGCTCGACTTTAGGACAGGCTGAAGCTTTCTTT

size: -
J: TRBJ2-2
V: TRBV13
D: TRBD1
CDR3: CASSLPGLRTGARELFF
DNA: TGTGCCAGCAGCTTACCCGGCCTTAGGACAGGGGCCCGGGAGCTGTTTTTT

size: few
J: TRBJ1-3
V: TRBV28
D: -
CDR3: CASSFNGNTIYF
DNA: TGTGCCAGCAGTTTCAACGGAAACACCATATATTTT

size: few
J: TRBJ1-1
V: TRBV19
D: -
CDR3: CASSPDGGWTEAFF
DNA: TGTGCCAGTAGTCCCGATGGGGGTTGGACTGAAGCTTTCTTT

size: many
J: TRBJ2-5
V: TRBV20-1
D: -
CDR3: CSARSETQYF
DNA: TGCAGTGCTAGGTCGGAGACCCAGTACTTC

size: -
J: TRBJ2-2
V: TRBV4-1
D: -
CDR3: CASSAEATGELFF
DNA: TGCGCCAGCAGCGCGGAGGCCACCGGGGAGCTGTTTTTT

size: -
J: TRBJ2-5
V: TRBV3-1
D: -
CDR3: CASSQTERDIQETQYF
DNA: TGTGCCAGCAGCCAAACCGAACGGGATATCCAAGAGACCCAGTACTTC

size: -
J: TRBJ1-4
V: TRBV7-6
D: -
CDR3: CASSLLPPGSQGTNEKLFF
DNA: TGTGCCAGCAGCCTCCTCCCACCGGGCAGCCAGGGAACTAATGAAAAACTGTTTTTT

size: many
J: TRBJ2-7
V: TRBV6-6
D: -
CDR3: CASSSGFYEQYF
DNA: TGTGCCAGCAGCTCGGGATTCTACGAGCAGTACTTC

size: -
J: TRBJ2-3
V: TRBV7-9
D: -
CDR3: CASSLVLSLTDTQYF
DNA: TGTGCCAGCAGCTTAGTGTTGAGCTTAACAGATACGCAGTATTTT

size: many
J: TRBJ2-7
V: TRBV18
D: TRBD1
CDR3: CASSPGQGVNEQYF
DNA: TGTGCCAGCTCACCGGGACAGGGGGTAAACGAGCAGTACTTC

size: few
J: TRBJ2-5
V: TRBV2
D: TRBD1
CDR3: CASSDDRGQETQYF
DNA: TGTGCCAGCAGTGATGACAGGGGGCAAGAGACCCAGTACTTC

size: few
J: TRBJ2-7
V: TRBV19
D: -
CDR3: CASSEWSSEQYF
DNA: TGTGCCAGTAGTGAGTGGTCTAGCGAGCAGTACTTC

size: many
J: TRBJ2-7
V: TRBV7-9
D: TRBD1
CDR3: CASSLGPRGNEQYF
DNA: TGTGCCAGCAGCTTAGGCCCCAGGGGGAACGAGCAGTACTTC

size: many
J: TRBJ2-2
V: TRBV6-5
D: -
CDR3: CASSYQGMNTGELFF
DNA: TGTGCCAGCAGTTACCAGGGGATGAACACCGGGGAGCTGTTTTTT

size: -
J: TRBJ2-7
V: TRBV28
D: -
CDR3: CASSLRGNHKYF
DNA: TGTGCCAGCAGCCTTAGGGGGAATCATAAGTACTTC

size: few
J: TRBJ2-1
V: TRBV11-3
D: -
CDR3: CASSLSGGRNEQFF
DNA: TGTGCCAGCAGCTTATCCGGGGGTAGGAATGAGCAGTTCTTC

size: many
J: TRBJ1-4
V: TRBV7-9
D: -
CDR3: CASSPTEGEKLFF
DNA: TGTGCCAGCAGCCCCACGGAGGGGGAAAAACTGTTTTTT